This passage covers 15 T cell receptor beta chains from one sample sequenced in a study of blood T cell repertoires in COVID-19. Sequenced by immunoSEQ multiplex PCR; TCRdb stores in-frame clones only, minus some. Among more than 300,000 clones listed, approximately 91% were seen once. Sequenced material: PBMCs or T cells enriched from blood (not recorded which). These receptors were taken from a woman aged 25 to 39 who had been exposed to COVID-19.

The gene calls are TRBV12-2 and TRBJ1-2; the listed D gene, TRBD1, was not tested against the DNA. TRBV12-2 is given as a pseudogene. CDR3 length: 15 residues. The DNA of the CDR3 is TGTGCAAGTCGCCCGAGAGGCAGGGATAACTATGGCTACACCTTC. Translation gives CASRPRGRDNYGYTF.

This clone was seen a single time. The chain has TRBV18 and TRBJ2-2, with D perhaps TRBD1 (5 bases). The CDR3 is made up of 16 amino acids. Germline CDR1 is KGHSH and CDR2 is LQKENI. The ends were cut back, 3 bases at V and 4 bases at J, with 15 bases in the middle. The CDR3 coding sequence is TGTGCCAGCTCACCGAAAAGGGGAATGGTCACCGGGGAGCTGTTTTTT. Residues: CASSPKRGMVTGELFF.

This rearrangement joins TRBV4-1 to TRBJ2-7; tentatively, D is TRBD2 (6 bases). Germline CDR1 and CDR2: MGHRA and YSYEKL. This CDR3 has 14 amino acids. The V gene lost 4 bases and the J gene lost 1 base, with 11 bases spanning the gap. The CDR3 protein is CASSRRDWSYEQYF. CDR3 nucleotide sequence: TGCGCCAGCAGCCGTCGGGACTGGTCCTACGAGCAGTACTTC.

This clone showed up just once. The CDR3 sequence is CASCDRGNTEAFF. As DNA, the CDR3 is TGTGCCAGCTGCGACAGGGGGAACACTGAAGCTTTCTTT. The rearrangement joins TRBV2 to TRBJ1-1; TRBD1 aligns across 8 bases. There are 13 residues in the CDR3. V lost 8 bases to trimming and J lost 1 base; unmatched junction nucleotides: 3. Germline V gives CDR1 SNHLY, CDR2 FYNNEI.

This chain links TRBV10-3 with TRBJ1-5; unclear D gene. From germline, CDR1 is ENHRY and CDR2 SYGVKD. V dropped 5 bases and J dropped 2 bases, with 10 bases sitting between them. The CDR3 is made up of 14 amino acids. CDR3 loop: CAISISRGNQPQHF. The DNA of the CDR3 is TGTGCCATCAGTATCTCCCGTGGCAATCAGCCCCAGCATTTT.

This CDR3 is CASSINRDRALGLHF. The CDR3 region has the DNA TGTGCCAGCAGCATAAACCGGGACAGGGCTTTAGGGCTCCACTTT. The chain has TRBV7-9 and TRBJ1-6; 9 nucleotides match TRBD1. The CDR3 sequence is 15 residues long. J lost 16 bases, V lost 5 bases, and 15 bases had no gene match. Per germline, CDR1 SEHNR and CDR2 FQNEAQ (reference sequence).

The rearrangement links TRBV5-4 to TRBJ2-5, with TRBD1 matching over 8 bases. Germline loops: CDR1 SGHNT, CDR2 YYREEE (reference sequence). This CDR3 is 14 amino acids long. V lost 5 bases, J lost 7 bases, and 10 bases stayed unmatched. The CDR3 bases are TGTGCCAGCAGTTCCGACAGGGGTGTCGGGACCCAGTACTTC. This encodes CASSSDRGVGTQYF.

Only one count was recorded for this clone. The V and J genes are TRBV5-5 and TRBJ1-1; 9 nucleotides align to TRBD1. V lost 0 bases and J lost 2; bases outside the gene matches: 2. This CDR3 contains 15 residues. The germline V gene encodes CDR1 SGHKS and CDR2 YYEKEE (reference sequence). This chain's CDR3 is CASSLGDRVNTEAFF. The CDR3 nucleotides are TGTGCCAGCAGCTTGGGGGACAGGGTTAACACTGAAGCTTTCTTT.

The chain uses TRBV24-1 and TRBJ2-1; the D gene is possibly TRBD1 (6 bases). V lost 3 bases and J 4 bases, leaving 27 bases between the germline ends. Per germline, CDR1 KGHDR and CDR2 SFDVKD. This CDR3 region has 20 residues. The CDR3 spells CATSDAPGQRASGSYNEQFF. The CDR3, as DNA: TGTGCCACCAGTGATGCCCCGGGACAAAGGGCCTCTGGAAGTTACAATGAGCAGTTCTTC.

The chain recombines TRBV7-9 with TRBJ2-6, with 7 bases matching TRBD1. This CDR3 contains 18 residues. Germline CDR1 is SEHNR and CDR2 is FQNEAQ (reference sequence). The V segment lost 5 bases and the J segment 0 bases; nucleotides outside the gene matches: 10. The CDR3: CASSTNRGSGSGANVLTF. As DNA, the CDR3 is TGTGCCAGCAGCACAAACAGGGGTTCAGGCTCTGGGGCCAACGTCCTGACTTTC.

V is TRBV7-3 and J is TRBJ2-5, with TRBD2 matching 10 bases. V shed 5 bases, J shed 5 bases, and the junction held 14 bases outside the gene matches. Germline V CDR1 and CDR2: SGHTA, FQGTGA. CDR3 length: 17 amino acids. Here the CDR3 reads CASSPGRLAGAGETQYF. Here the CDR3 DNA reads TGTGCCAGCAGCCCCGGCCGGCTAGCGGGGGCTGGGGAGACCCAGTACTTC.

The chain links TRBV5-1 to TRBJ2-1, with 9 bases matching TRBD1. The CDR3 is 16 residues long. Trimming removed 0 bases from V and 7 bases from J; junction bases left unmatched: 8. The germline gives CDR1 SGHRS, CDR2 YFSETQ. CDR3 sequence: CASSLEPRDRDNEQFF. In DNA form, the CDR3 reads TGCGCCAGCAGCTTGGAGCCCCGGGACAGGGATAATGAGCAGTTCTTC.

The genes are TRBV5-6 and TRBJ2-7; D gene unclear. The CDR3 consists of 15 residues. The germline V gene encodes CDR1 SGHDT and CDR2 YYEEEE. Between the trimmed V and J ends, which lost 2 bases and 10 bases, there was a span of 22 bases. The CDR3 here is CASSLIDWQSEKQYF. The CDR3 DNA reads as TGTGCCAGCAGCTTAATCGATTGGCAAAGCGAGAAACAGTACTTC.

This chain uses TRBV5-1 with TRBJ1-1; 7 bases match TRBD1. The germline gives CDR1 SGHRS, CDR2 YFSETQ. The CDR3 consists of 17 residues. V trimming: 5 bases; J trimming: 0 bases; junction bases outside the gene matches: 13. CDR3 nucleotide sequence: TGCGCCAGCAGAACTACTTACAGGGGACCAATGAACACTGAAGCTTTCTTT. It specifies CASRTTYRGPMNTEAFF.

This clone has just a few counts. The chain employs TRBV18 and TRBJ1-1; 8 bases match TRBD1. The CDR3 consists of 14 residues. The ends lost 3 bases at V and 7 bases at J; junction bases unmatched: 7. The germline V gene encodes CDR1 KGHSH and CDR2 LQKENI. The CDR3 coding sequence is TGTGCCAGCTCACCCCAGGGGGCTGGATTTGAAGCTTTCTTT. Translated, it gives CASSPQGAGFEAFF.